The T cell receptor beta chain under discussion was sequenced for a study of T-cell memory formation after mild COVID-19. Study background: TCR clustering was largely donor specific. General study points: Contracting clones from day 15 to 85 showed balanced CD4/CD8; later expanders favored CD4+. Pre-infection memory already had some responding clones, implying cross-reactive memory joined.

This clonotype was detected a few times. Its antigen remains unidentified. Constant-segment primers and 5'RACE yielded cDNA libraries for TCR alpha and TCR beta, each carrying sample barcodes and UMIs. Via MiXCR, TCRdb re-called the 5' RACE reads, giving one row per CDR3 protein. Of hundreds of thousands of distinct CDR3 sequences in the sample, roughly a quarter are singletons; the top ten hold about 12%. The CDR3 loop spans 15 amino acids. Trimming stripped 3 bases from V and 8 bases from J, with 16 bases between. The clonotype comes from an adult woman who had mild COVID-19 (a few samples of this study predate the infection). Cell type and time point are not known. The chain links TRBV12-3 or TRBV12-4 to TRBJ1-4; D uncertain. Sequencing input: PBMCs or a T cell subset sorted from them (not recorded which). CDR3 protein: CASSLRSTGREKLFF. As DNA, the CDR3 is TGTGCCAGCAGTTTGCGTAGTACGGGAAGGGAAAAACTGTTTTTT.